A single sample gave rise to the 22 T cell receptor beta chains below, sequenced in a study of blood T cells in healthy people across ages. With a J-beta primer mix and a sample-barcoded 5' primer, a second PCR ran about 7 to 12 cycles. TCRdb re-analysed the 5' RACE reads in MiXCR, keeping a single row per CDR3 protein. This table has about a million distinct CDR3 sequences, roughly 43% appearing once. Sequenced: blood. These receptors were obtained from a man younger than 40 in good health.

This clonotype showed up just a few times. The J gene is TRBJ2-5, the V gene TRBV20-1; D possibly corresponds to TRBD1 (5 bases). In germline, CDR1 is DFQATT, CDR2 SNEGSKA (reference sequence). Deletions cut 4 bases from V and 5 bases from J, with 17 bases between. The CDR3 is 14 residues long. CDR3 in amino acids: CSAKPTGGRETQYF. The CDR3 DNA reads TGCAGTGCTAAGCCCACAGGTGGGCGGGAGACCCAGTACTTC.

This chain links TRBV10-2 with TRBJ2-3, with 11 bases fitting TRBD2. The CDR3 contains 17 residues. V lost 0 bases and J lost 3; bases outside the gene matches: 5. CDR1 and CDR2 from the germline V gene are WSHSY and SAAADI. The CDR3 here is CASSESSLAGGTDTQYF. The CDR3 DNA follows: TGCGCCAGCAGTGAGTCGTCGCTAGCGGGGGGTACAGATACGCAGTATTTT.

The genes are TRBV27 and TRBJ2-1; TRBD1 matches 7 bases. V was pared by 6 bases and J by 0 bases, with 14 bases of the junction left unmatched. CDR3 length equals 18 residues. Germline-derived CDR1 and CDR2 are MNHEY and SMNVEV (reference sequence). The CDR3 region has the DNA TGTGCCAGCAGAACTGGGGACAGTCTACTAAGCTCCTACAATGAGCAGTTCTTC. Protein: CASRTGDSLLSSYNEQFF.

The chain employs TRBV30 and TRBJ1-1; the D gene is possibly TRBD1 (5 bases). V lost 3 bases, J lost 4 bases, and 9 bases lay in between. Germline values: CDR1 GTSNPN, CDR2 SVGIG (reference sequence). This CDR3 is built from 12 residues. The CDR3: CAWSYGGTEAFF. The CDR3 region has the DNA TGTGCCTGGAGCTATGGGGGCACTGAAGCTTTCTTT.

This clonotype was detected only a few times. The rearrangement joins TRBV10-3 to TRBJ2-3; D possibly uses TRBD1 or TRBD2 (6 bases each). V gave up 7 bases and J gave up 2 bases, with 13 bases separating them. The CDR3 totals 14 residues. Germline values: CDR1 ENHRY, CDR2 SYGVKD. The CDR3 region has the DNA TGTGCCATCAAAAATCGGGGGCCCACAGATACGCAGTATTTT. This encodes CAIKNRGPTDTQYF.

V usage is TRBV29-1 and J usage is TRBJ2-5; 11 bases are a match to TRBD1. This CDR3 is built from 16 residues. V dropped 1 base and J dropped 4; count of bases not matched to a gene: 8. In germline, CDR1 is SQVTM, CDR2 ANQGSEA. Here the CDR3 reads CSVEVRLGQGGETQYF. DNA for the CDR3: TGCAGCGTTGAAGTCCGACTGGGACAGGGGGGAGAGACCCAGTACTTC.

The chain employs TRBV20-1 and TRBJ2-1, with 7 bases aligning to TRBD2. The CDR3 is 13 amino acids. Germline V gene lookup returns CDR1 DFQATT and CDR2 SNEGSKA (reference sequence). Unmatched junction bases numbered 3, after V lost 4 bases and J lost 3 bases. Written as DNA, the CDR3 is TGCAGTGCTACCCGCGGGAGCTACAATGAGCAGTTCTTC. It translates to CSATRGSYNEQFF.

The CDR3 DNA reads TGTGCCAGCAGTTTTAACTGGAATTCACCCCTCCACTTT. It codes for CASSFNWNSPLHF. This chain joins TRBV28 and TRBJ1-6; no definite D call. Per the germline V gene, CDR1 is MDHEN and CDR2 is SYDVKM. V gave up 3 bases and J gave up 7 bases, with 7 bases separating them. The CDR3 extends over 13 amino acids.

The V call is TRBV20-1, the J call TRBJ1-1, with D unclear. V was cut by 2 bases and J by 5 bases, with 12 bases left in between. There are 13 residues in the CDR3. CDR1 and CDR2 (germline): DFQATT, SNEGSKA (reference sequence). CDR3 nucleotides: TGCAGTGCTAGACCTATAACCGGGACTGAAGCTTTCTTT. Protein sequence: CSARPITGTEAFF.

The rearrangement joins TRBV7-9 to TRBJ2-5; D not certain. Per germline, CDR1 SEHNR and CDR2 FQNEAQ (reference sequence). This CDR3 comprises 15 residues. Trimming took off 1 base at V and 0 bases at J, with 9 bases between the two ends. The DNA of the CDR3 is TGTGCCAGCAGCTTAGTGGGCCTAGACCAAGAGACCCAGTACTTC. It codes for CASSLVGLDQETQYF.

This clonotype was counted a single time. V gene TRBV3-1 combines with J gene TRBJ2-1, with TRBD2 as a possible D gene (7 bases). The CDR3 is 14 residues long. Looked up from germline, CDR1 is LGHDT and CDR2 is YNNKEL (reference sequence). Trimming took off 3 bases at V and 8 bases at J, with 14 bases between the two ends. CDR3 sequence (DNA): TGTGCCAGCAGCCACGGGGGGCGCCGGGATGAGCAGTTCTTC. This encodes CASSHGGRRDEQFF.

The chain links TRBV3-1 to TRBJ2-5; D ambiguous. V shed 0 bases and J shed 1 base, with 9 bases lying between them. This CDR3 comprises 15 residues. Per the germline V gene, CDR1 is LGHDT and CDR2 is YNNKEL (reference sequence). The CDR3 protein is CASSQDLTRQETQYF. The CDR3 nucleotides read TGTGCCAGCAGCCAAGATCTGACTCGCCAAGAGACCCAGTACTTC.

The chain has TRBV7-2 and TRBJ2-4; D may correspond to TRBD1 or TRBD2 (6 bases each). Trimming cost V 10 bases and J 7 bases, with 11 bases left between them. The V gene's germline CDR1 is SGHTA and CDR2 FQGNSA. The CDR3 runs 11 residues. The DNA of the CDR3 is TGTGCCACCTCCGGGGGCAACATTCAGTACTTC. This translates into CATSGGNIQYF. Full variable domain (missing parts from reference TRBV7-2 and TRBJ2-4): GAGVSQSPSNKVTEKGKDVELRCDPISGHTALYWYRQSLGQGLEFLIYFQGNSAPDKSGLPSDRFSAERTGGSVSTLTIQRTQQEDSAVYLCATSGGNIQYFGAGTRLSVL.

This chain links TRBV19 with TRBJ1-2; D gene ambiguous. This CDR3 has 10 amino acids. The germline gives CDR1 LNHDA, CDR2 SQIVND (reference sequence). V gave up 6 bases and J gave up 8 bases, with 7 bases separating them. DNA for the CDR3: TGTGCCAGTAGGAACGCCGGCTACACCTTC. Its protein is CASRNAGYTF. Full variable domain (missing parts from reference TRBV19 and TRBJ1-2): DGGITQSPKYLFRKEGQNVTLSCEQNLNHDAMYWYRQDPGQGLRLIYYSQIVNDFQKGDIAEGYSVSREKKESFPLTVTSAQKNPTAFYLCASRNAGYTFGSGTRLTVV.

This clonotype was observed a few times. V is TRBV20-1 and J is TRBJ1-2; 7 nucleotides line up with TRBD1. The CDR3 runs 12 residues. Per the germline V gene, CDR1 is DFQATT and CDR2 is SNEGSKA (reference sequence). V shed 6 bases, J shed 2 bases, and the junction held 3 bases outside the gene matches. DNA for the CDR3: TGCAGTGCGCAACAGGGGAACTATGGCTACACCTTC. It codes for CSAQQGNYGYTF.

This clonotype was detected ten times or more. This chain links TRBV4-2 with TRBJ2-3; no reliable D call. The CDR3 spans 15 residues. Germline CDR1 is LGHNA and CDR2 is YNFKEQ. The germline V and J ends were trimmed by 0 bases and 2 bases, with 9 bases remaining between them. The CDR3 nucleotides read TGTGCCAGCAGCCAAGAAAGGCGGCCCACAGATACGCAGTATTTT. Its translation: CASSQERRPTDTQYF.

Only a few counts were recorded for this clonotype. The J gene is TRBJ2-7, the V gene TRBV12-3 or TRBV12-4; 7 positions match TRBD1. V trimming: 6 bases; J trimming: 7 bases; junction bases outside the gene matches: 12. There are 14 residues in the CDR3. The CDR3 nucleotides are TGTGCCAGCAGCTCCGGGACAGCCCTTTGGGAGCAGTACTTC. Translation gives CASSSGTALWEQYF.

This clonotype was seen a handful of times. The V call is TRBV7-9, the J call TRBJ2-7; D is undetermined. Trimming took off 0 bases at V and 9 bases at J, with 15 bases between the two ends. CDR3 size: 14 residues. CDR1 and CDR2 (germline): SEHNR, FQNEAQ (reference sequence). The CDR3 spells CASSLAASSWVQYF. Here the CDR3 DNA reads TGTGCCAGCAGCTTAGCGGCCTCGTCCTGGGTGCAGTACTTC.

The rearrangement joins TRBV29-1 to TRBJ2-7; D is perhaps TRBD1 or TRBD2 (5 bases each). V dropped 4 bases and J dropped 2 bases, with 9 bases sitting between them. The germline CDR1 and CDR2 sequences are SQVTM and ANQGSEA. This CDR3 is built from 12 residues. The CDR3 DNA follows: TGCAGCGTTGTCGAGGGGCCCTACGAGCAGTACTTC. Protein product: CSVVEGPYEQYF.

This clonotype has only a few counts. The V gene is TRBV20-1, the J gene TRBJ2-5; a weak D match, TRBD2 (5 bases). Germline assignment: CDR1 DFQATT and CDR2 SNEGSKA (reference sequence). Trimming took off 0 bases at V and 5 bases at J, with 16 bases between the two ends. The CDR3 totals 15 residues. In nucleotides, the CDR3 is TGCAGTGCTAGAGATCATCCCGGACTCGGGGAGACCCAGTACTTC. Protein sequence: CSARDHPGLGETQYF.

This clonotype was seen more than once but under ten times. The J gene is TRBJ2-7, the V gene TRBV5-1; either TRBD1 or TRBD2 may supply D (5 bases each). Germline CDR1 is SGHRS and CDR2 is YFSETQ. The ends were cut back, 7 bases at V and 2 bases at J, with 16 bases in the middle. The CDR3 contains 14 residues. The CDR3 is CASARDGQTYEQYF. The CDR3 bases are TGCGCCAGCGCTCGGGACGGTCAAACCTACGAGCAGTACTTC.

This rearrangement joins TRBV5-1 to TRBJ2-5; D is undetermined. The germline CDR1 and CDR2 sequences are SGHRS and YFSETQ. V gave up 4 bases and J gave up 11 bases, with 15 bases separating them. The CDR3 loop spans 12 amino acids. DNA for the CDR3: TGCGCCAGCAGCGGGGAATCCAATGAGCAGTACTTC. Encoded protein: CASSGESNEQYF. Together with reference TRBV5-1 and TRBJ2-5, the CDR3 gives the full variable domain: KAGVTQTPRYLIKTRGQQVTLSCSPISGHRSVSWYQQTPGQGLQFLFEYFSETQRNKGNFPGRFSGRQFSNSRSEMNVSTLELGDSALYLCASSGESNEQYFGPGTRLLVL.